One and the same sample provided the 32 T cell receptor beta chains below, sequenced in a study of T cell clonotyping in hematopoietic cell transplantation. Indicated time point: recipient sample about 28 days before transplant, after cytoreduction. Generated by immunoSEQ multiplex PCR, the TCRdb table keeps only in-frame clones and is missing some. Of about 27,000 clones listed, 60% to 80% are singletons. The specimen comprised peripheral blood mononuclear cells, sampled before stem cell transplant. These TCRs come from a man aged 50 to 60 with myelodysplastic syndrome. Some clones in this sample may be carry-over from other donors' samples.

V usage is TRBV9 and J usage is TRBJ2-1; 12 bases fit TRBD2. Trimming took 0 bases from V and 7 from J; bases not matched to a gene: 8. The CDR3 covers 17 residues. Germline CDR1 and CDR2: SGDLS and YYNGEE. CDR3 sequence reads: CASSVAGAGLAGNEQFF. The DNA for the CDR3 is TGTGCCAGCAGCGTAGCCGGAGCGGGACTAGCGGGTAATGAGCAGTTCTTC. The variable domain in full, completed from reference TRBV9 and TRBJ2-1, reads DSGVTQTPKHLITATGQRVTLRCSPRSGDLSVYWYQQSLDQGLQFLIQYYNGEERAKGNILERFSAQQFPDLHSELNLSSLELGDSALYFCASSVAGAGLAGNEQFFGPGTRLTVL.

The rearrangement links TRBV5-6 to TRBJ2-7; possibly TRBD1 for D (5 bases). Germline CDR1 SGHDT, CDR2 YYEEEE. The V and J ends lost 1 base and 3 bases respectively, with 20 bases between them. The CDR3 contains 17 residues. CDR3 bases: TGTGCCAGCAGCTTGTACACGAACAAGGGGAAAATCTACGAGCAGTACTTC. Translating it yields CASSLYTNKGKIYEQYF.

The V and J genes are TRBV29-1 and TRBJ1-2; 9 bases align to TRBD1. The junction had 8 bases not matched to a gene; V was cut back by 7 bases and J by 5 bases. Germline CDR1 reads SQVTM; CDR2 reads ANQGSEA. This CDR3 spans 13 amino acids. CDR3 sequence (DNA): TGCAGCGCTACAGGGGGCGGGAGGTATGGCTACACCTTC. It codes for CSATGGGRYGYTF.

The CDR3 DNA is TGCAGCGCAACCAGGGGGGTCGGCTACGAGCAGTACTTC. It yields the protein CSATRGVGYEQYF. The chain combines TRBV29-1 with TRBJ2-7; possibly TRBD1 for D (7 bases). The V end was cut by 7 bases, the J end by 3 bases, with 16 bases between. The CDR3 spans 13 residues. CDR1 SQVTM and CDR2 ANQGSEA come from the germline V gene.

The V call is TRBV7-2, the J call TRBJ2-3; unclear D gene. This CDR3 spans 12 amino acids. V shed 7 bases and J shed 5 bases, with 10 bases lying between them. Germline loops: CDR1 SGHTA, CDR2 FQGNSA. The CDR3 is CASTSSRDTQYF. DNA of the CDR3: TGTGCCAGCACCTCCTCACGAGATACGCAGTATTTT.

V gene TRBV10-3 combines with J gene TRBJ1-2, with D perhaps TRBD1 (6 bases). With 6 bases removed from V and 4 bases from J, the gap between germline ends came to 15 bases. The CDR3 consists of 14 residues. The germline gives CDR1 ENHRY, CDR2 SYGVKD. This CDR3 reads CAIRTGQPVYGYTF. Written as DNA, the CDR3 is TGTGCCATCAGGACCGGACAGCCAGTCTATGGCTACACCTTC.

V and J are TRBV28 and TRBJ2-3, with 9 bases aligning to TRBD1. The germline V gene has CDR1 MDHEN and CDR2 SYDVKM. The trim removed 5 bases at V and 1 base at J, leaving 4 bases unmatched. The CDR3 length is 15 residues. In DNA form, the CDR3 reads TGTGCCAGCAGTCACGGGGACAGGGGCACAGATACGCAGTATTTT. Translation: CASSHGDRGTDTQYF.

In this sample, this clone turned up a few times. The J gene is TRBJ2-5, the V gene TRBV13; D possibly corresponds to TRBD1 (6 bases). Germline CDR1 is PRHDT and CDR2 is FYEKMQ (reference sequence). Trimming removed 7 bases at V and 5 bases at J, with 20 bases between. The CDR3 sequence is 15 residues long. DNA of the CDR3: TGTGCCAGCACAGCTTCGACAGGTGAAGGGGAGACCCAGTACTTC. It encodes CASTASTGEGETQYF.

The genes are TRBV29-1 and TRBJ1-1; the D is unclear. CDR1 is SQVTM, CDR2 ANQGSEA, per germline. Trimming shortened V by 5 bases and J by 2 bases, and 9 bases separated the two germline ends. There are 12 residues in the CDR3. The CDR3 DNA is TGCAGCGTTTTAACGGGAAACACTGAAGCTTTCTTT. Translation gives CSVLTGNTEAFF.

The rearrangement joins TRBV30 to TRBJ1-1, with 10 bases lining up with TRBD1. Germline trimming cut 3 bases from V and 1 base from J; bases unmatched to any gene: 11. The CDR3 consists of 17 residues. CDR1 and CDR2 from the germline V gene are GTSNPN and SVGIG (reference sequence). The CDR3 protein is CAWSPLDRGRGNTEAFF. The CDR3 nucleotides are TGTGCCTGGAGCCCCCTCGACAGGGGGCGTGGGAACACTGAAGCTTTCTTT.

This rearrangement joins TRBV5-6 to TRBJ1-2; perhaps TRBD1 as D (6 bases). Germline values: CDR1 SGHDT, CDR2 YYEEEE. The CDR3 contains 16 residues. V lost 4 bases to trimming and J lost 4 bases, with 20 bases between them. The CDR3 DNA reads as TGTGCCAGCAGCCCCTCATACCGGGACACCCTCTATGGCTACACCTTC. As protein: CASSPSYRDTLYGYTF.

This clone was seen a handful of times. The chain combines TRBV30 with TRBJ1-2; 7 nucleotides line up with TRBD1. Germline-derived CDR1 and CDR2 are GTSNPN and SVGIG (reference sequence). V lost 1 base, J lost 7 bases, and 6 bases stayed unmatched. This CDR3 spans 13 amino acids. The chain's CDR3 is CAWSEGGGLGYTF. CDR3 sequence (DNA): TGTGCCTGGAGTGAAGGGGGCGGTCTTGGCTACACCTTC.

The rearrangement joins TRBV2 to TRBJ1-5; TRBD1 matches 8 bases. The CDR3 totals 18 residues. The germline gives CDR1 SNHLY, CDR2 FYNNEI. V shed 3 bases and J 2 bases; nucleotides not matched to a gene: 12. CDR3 amino acids: CASSDLNSGGGGNQPQHF. Written as DNA, the CDR3 is TGTGCCAGCAGTGACTTAAACTCAGGGGGCGGGGGCAATCAGCCCCAGCATTTT.

For this clone: Mismatch with germline at one junction end may stem from a read error. The chain couples TRBV30 to TRBJ2-7; tentatively, D is TRBD2 (6 bases). This CDR3 has 12 residues. CDR1 GTSNPN and CDR2 SVGIG come from the germline V gene (reference sequence). The CDR3 loop reads CAWMRDTHEQYF. In nucleotides, the CDR3 is TGTGCCTGGATGCGGGATACCCACGAACAGTACTTC.

This clone was detected only a few times. J is TRBJ1-2 and V is TRBV4-1; D is unresolved. V lost 1 base and J 0 bases, leaving 12 bases between the germline ends. CDR3 length equals 16 residues. Germline V lookup: CDR1 MGHRA, CDR2 YSYEKL. Written as DNA, the CDR3 is TGCGCCAGCAGCCAAGCCCCATCACAGACTAACTATGGCTACACCTTC. Amino acids: CASSQAPSQTNYGYTF.

This clone was counted once. V is TRBV7-2 and J is TRBJ1-6; no clear D gene. V gave up 5 bases and J gave up 6 bases, with 17 bases separating them. The germline V gene has CDR1 SGHTA and CDR2 FQGNSA. This CDR3 has 16 amino acids. CDR3 nucleotide sequence: TGTGCCAGCAGCCCGATGTGGGGTGTCGGTAATTCACCCCTCCACTTT. Protein: CASSPMWGVGNSPLHF. The full variable domain, its missing parts supplied by reference TRBV7-2 and TRBJ1-6, is GAGVSQSPSNKVTEKGKDVELRCDPISGHTALYWYRQSLGQGLEFLIYFQGNSAPDKSGLPSDRFSAERTGGSVSTLTIQRTQQEDSAVYLCASSPMWGVGNSPLHFGNGTRLTVT.

The rearrangement joins TRBV25-1 to TRBJ1-6, with TRBD1 identical over 8 bases. Trimming took 10 bases from V and 9 from J; bases not matched to a gene: 8. CDR1 and CDR2 from the germline V gene are MGHDK and SYGVNS. The CDR3 extends over 13 amino acids. For the CDR3, the DNA is TGTGCCACCTGGGGACAGGCAACTTCACCCCTCCACTTT. Protein sequence: CATWGQATSPLHF.

The chain is built from TRBV5-1 and TRBJ1-2, with 8 nucleotides matching TRBD1. Per germline, CDR1 SGHRS and CDR2 YFSETQ. After removal of 4 bases from V and 0 bases from J, the junction contained 2 bases not matched to a gene. The CDR3 consists of 14 residues. CDR3 nucleotides: TGCGCCAGCAGCCGGACAGGGACTAACTATGGCTACACCTTC. Its translation: CASSRTGTNYGYTF.

The V and J genes are TRBV4-2 and TRBJ1-5, with 9 bases that match TRBD1. The junction had 5 bases not matched to a gene; V was cut back by 4 bases and J by 7 bases. The germline CDR1 and CDR2 sequences are LGHNA and YNFKEQ. The CDR3 is 14 amino acids. The CDR3 bases are TGTGCCAGCAGCCCGACAGGGGGAGGGCAGCCCCAGCATTTT. Translation gives CASSPTGGGQPQHF.

Only one count was recorded for this clone. This rearrangement joins TRBV2 to TRBJ2-3, with D uncertain. CDR3 length: 13 amino acids. Germline V CDR1 and CDR2: SNHLY, FYNNEI. V was clipped by 1 base and J by 3 bases, with 5 bases between them. CDR3 loop: CASSEEMTDTQYF. The DNA of the CDR3 is TGTGCCAGCAGTGAAGAAATGACAGATACGCAGTATTTT.

This clone was found once. The J gene is TRBJ2-7, the V gene TRBV5-8; tentative D call: TRBD1 (5 bases). The V and J ends lost 4 bases and 0 bases respectively, with 8 bases between them. This CDR3 region has 13 residues. The germline V gene has CDR1 SGHTS and CDR2 YDEGEE. The CDR3 is CASSLDISYEQYF. CDR3 DNA sequence: TGTGCCAGCAGCCTGGACATCTCCTACGAGCAGTACTTC.

This chain connects TRBV29-1 to TRBJ1-5, with D possibly being TRBD1 (6 bases). The CDR3 is 12 amino acids. The V gene lost 5 bases and the J gene lost 1 base, with 6 bases spanning the gap. Germline CDR1 and CDR2: SQVTM and ANQGSEA. The CDR3 DNA sequence: TGCAGCGTTACAGGGAGCAATCAGCCCCAGCATTTT. It yields the protein CSVTGSNQPQHF.

The gene calls are TRBV11-1 and TRBJ1-1; D remains ambiguous. This CDR3 region has 11 residues. V lost 6 bases, J lost 4 bases, and 6 bases lay in between. Per germline, CDR1 SGHAT and CDR2 FQDESV (reference sequence). CDR3 nucleotides: TGTGCCAGCAGAAGGAGCACTGAAGCTTTCTTT. This codes for CASRRSTEAFF.

The genes are TRBV4-3 and TRBJ1-2; no clear D gene. The CDR3 spans 13 residues. Looked up from germline, CDR1 is LGHNA and CDR2 is YSLEER. Trimming pared 1 base from V and 4 bases from J, leaving 7 bases between. The CDR3 region is CASSQVGVYGYTF. The CDR3 DNA reads as TGCGCCAGCAGCCAAGTAGGAGTCTATGGCTACACCTTC.

This chain links TRBV30 with TRBJ2-3; tentative D call: TRBD2 (7 bases). V lost 3 bases and J lost 2, with 18 bases in between. This CDR3 contains 16 residues. The V gene's germline CDR1 is GTSNPN and CDR2 SVGIG (reference sequence). In DNA, the CDR3 is TGTGCCTGGAGCGCGGGGGCCGGATACATCACAGATACGCAGTATTTT. It specifies CAWSAGAGYITDTQYF.

This sequence joins TRBV27 and TRBJ1-2; D is perhaps TRBD1 (5 bases). The V gene lost 5 bases and the J gene lost 6 bases, with 16 bases spanning the gap. Germline V gene lookup returns CDR1 MNHEY and CDR2 SMNVEV (reference sequence). The CDR3 runs to 14 residues. CDR3 coding DNA: TGTGCCAGCAGTGGGGAGGGGCGGGTGCATGGCTACACCTTC. Protein product: CASSGEGRVHGYTF.

This rearrangement joins TRBV5-4 to TRBJ2-5, with TRBD1 identical over 7 bases. Per germline, CDR1 SGHNT and CDR2 YYREEE (reference sequence). The CDR3 extends over 14 amino acids. J was trimmed by 5 bases and V by 1 base; bases with no gene match: 5. The CDR3 bases are TGTGCCAGCAGCTTGAAGACAGGGTGGGAGACCCAGTACTTC. Translation gives CASSLKTGWETQYF. Looking up the rest from reference TRBV5-4 and TRBJ2-5 gives the full variable domain: ETGVTQSPTHLIKTRGQQVTLRCSSQSGHNTVSWYQQALGQGPQFIFQYYREEENGRGNFPPRFSGLQFPNYSSELNVNALELDDSALYLCASSLKTGWETQYFGPGTRLLVL.

The V and J genes are TRBV30 and TRBJ1-4; 7 positions match TRBD1. The CDR3 is 14 residues long. The V gene end was trimmed by 2 bases and the J gene end by 4 bases; junction bases not matched to a gene: 4. Germline-derived CDR1 and CDR2 are GTSNPN and SVGIG (reference sequence). The CDR3 DNA sequence: TGTGCCTGGAGTCGGCAGGGGGGTAATGAAAAACTGTTTTTT. Protein sequence: CAWSRQGGNEKLFF. Variable domain in full (rest from reference TRBV30 and TRBJ1-4): SQTIHQWPATLVQPVGSPLSLECTVEGTSNPNLYWYRQAAGRGLQLLFYSVGIGQISSEVPQNLSASRPQDRQFILSSKKLLLSDSGFYLCAWSRQGGNEKLFFGSGTQLSVL.

The chain carries TRBV30 and TRBJ2-1; 10 bases fit TRBD2. This CDR3 has 15 residues. V lost 0 bases, J lost 7 bases, and 6 bases stayed unmatched. The germline CDR1 and CDR2 sequences are GTSNPN and SVGIG (reference sequence). CDR3 sequence (DNA): TGTGCCTGGAGTGTAGGGCTAGCGGGGGAGAATGAGCAGTTCTTC. Amino acid sequence: CAWSVGLAGENEQFF. The complete variable domain, with remaining parts taken from reference TRBV30 and TRBJ2-1, reads SQTIHQWPATLVQPVGSPLSLECTVEGTSNPNLYWYRQAAGRGLQLLFYSVGIGQISSEVPQNLSASRPQDRQFILSSKKLLLSDSGFYLCAWSVGLAGENEQFFGPGTRLTVL.

The rearrangement uses TRBV7-9 and TRBJ2-2; no clear D gene. The CDR3 runs 14 residues. V gave up 2 bases and J gave up 0 bases, with 4 bases separating them. Germline CDR1 is SEHNR and CDR2 is FQNEAQ (reference sequence). The CDR3 is CASSLNPNTGELFF. In nucleotides, the CDR3 is TGTGCCAGCAGCTTAAACCCGAACACCGGGGAGCTGTTTTTT.

This rearrangement joins TRBV29-1 to TRBJ2-2; 11 bases agree with TRBD1. V lost 7 bases to trimming and J lost 4 bases; unmatched junction nucleotides: 11. The CDR3 covers 16 residues. Germline V gene lookup returns CDR1 SQVTM and CDR2 ANQGSEA. CDR3: CSASGTGGRSTGELFF. The CDR3 coding sequence is TGCAGCGCTTCCGGGACAGGGGGTCGGAGCACCGGGGAGCTGTTTTTT.

The gene calls are TRBV25-1 and TRBJ2-1, with TRBD1 identical over 7 bases. The V segment lost 7 bases and the J segment 10 bases; nucleotides outside the gene matches: 16. CDR1 is MGHDK, CDR2 SYGVNS, per germline. This CDR3 is 15 amino acids long. The CDR3 here is CASTPHRGQQWEQFF. Written as DNA, the CDR3 is TGTGCCAGCACCCCCCACAGGGGCCAGCAATGGGAGCAGTTCTTC.